Sequencing of this TCR beta chain was carried out in a study of T cell responses to AZD1222 COVID-19 vaccine. This CDR3 comprises 14 residues. In germline, CDR1 is MNHEY, CDR2 SVGEGT. Trimming took 5 bases from V and 5 from J, leaving 16 bases between them. Assay used: immunoSEQ multiplex PCR; TCRdb lists only in-frame clones, some missing. Among approximately 120,000 clones listed, around 87% were seen once. Concerning this clone: Its target is not known.

Study results and limitations: No repertoire was sampled before or during the peak T cell response, only after it. The donor cohort was predominantly white British with a female majority, and clonal diversity may have been underestimated. CD4 TCRs linked to vaccination spanned spike, dominating at 160-218 and 743-854.

This TCR derives from an adult in good health. V gene TRBV6-2 or TRBV6-3 combines with J gene TRBJ2-7, with D possibly TRBD2 on 5 matching bases. This sample comprised peripheral blood, obtained on day 0 of AZD1222 vaccination. CDR3 sequence: CASSTDSEGHEQYF. In DNA, the CDR3 is TGTGCCAGCAGTACGGACTCCGAAGGGCACGAGCAGTACTTC.